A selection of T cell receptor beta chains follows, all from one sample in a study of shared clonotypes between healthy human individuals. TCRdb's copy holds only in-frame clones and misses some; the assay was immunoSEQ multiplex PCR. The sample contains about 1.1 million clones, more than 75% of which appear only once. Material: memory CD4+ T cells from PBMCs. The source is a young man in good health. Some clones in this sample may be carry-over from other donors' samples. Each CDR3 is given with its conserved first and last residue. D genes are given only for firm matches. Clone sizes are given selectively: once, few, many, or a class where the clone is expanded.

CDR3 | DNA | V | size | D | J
CASSSKTGRGANVLTF | TGCGCCAGCAGCTCAAAAACAGGGCGAGGGGCCAACGTCCTGACTTTC | TRBV5-1 | NA | NA | TRBJ2-6
CASMGGIEYNEQFF | TGTGCCAGCATGGGCGGGATTGAATACAATGAGCAGTTCTTC | TRBV5-8 | NA | NA | TRBJ2-1
CSVGYGQGQEKLFF | TGCAGCGTTGGATATGGGCAGGGGCAGGAAAAACTGTTTTTT | TRBV29-1 | NA | NA | TRBJ1-4
CAWSALGKVSYRVYGYTF | TGTGCCTGGAGTGCCCTAGGAAAGGTTAGCTACAGAGTCTATGGCTACACCTTC | TRBV30 | NA | NA | TRBJ1-2
CASSPTGSGAFF | TGTGCCAGCAGCCCTACAGGGTCGGGAGCTTTCTTT | TRBV2 | few | NA | TRBJ1-1
CASRGTLNTEAFF | TGTGCCAGTAGAGGGACACTGAACACTGAAGCTTTCTTT | TRBV19 | NA | NA | TRBJ1-1
CASNQQGWETEAFF | TGTGCCAGCAACCAACAGGGGTGGGAAACTGAAGCTTTCTTT | TRBV5-4 | few | TRBD1 | TRBJ1-1
CSVEGRGRNYGYTF | TGCAGCGTTGAGGGTCGGGGCCGAAACTATGGCTACACCTTC | TRBV29-1 | NA | NA | TRBJ1-2
CASSPKGLAGDGTGELFF | TGTGCCAGCTCCCCTAAGGGACTAGCGGGAGACGGCACCGGGGAGCTGTTTTTT | TRBV18 | NA | TRBD2 | TRBJ2-2
CASSVDASTDTQYF | TGTGCCAGCAGCGTAGATGCTAGCACAGATACGCAGTATTTT | TRBV9 | NA | NA | TRBJ2-3
CASSLGSNRGLLETQYF | TGCGCCAGCAGCTTGGGGTCGAACAGGGGGCTGCTGGAGACCCAGTACTTC | TRBV5-1 | NA | TRBD1 | TRBJ2-5
CAWRYGQGVNEKLFF | TGTGCCTGGAGGTACGGACAGGGAGTTAATGAAAAACTGTTTTTT | TRBV30 | NA | TRBD1 | TRBJ1-4
CASRPRGTFYEQYF | TGTGCCAGCAGGCCAAGGGGGACCTTCTACGAGCAGTACTTC | TRBV28 | NA | NA | TRBJ2-7
CASRATRAANEKLFF | TGTGCCAGTAGAGCGACACGGGCGGCTAATGAAAAACTGTTTTTT | TRBV19 | once | NA | TRBJ1-4
CASSLVGVDGQFF | TGTGCCAGCAGCTTAGTCGGGGTGGATGGGCAGTTCTTC | TRBV11-3 | NA | NA | TRBJ2-1
CASNNVGWGTGELFF | TGTGCCAGCAACAACGTGGGGTGGGGTACCGGGGAGCTGTTTTTT | TRBV7-2 | NA | NA | TRBJ2-2
CASSFRQGFQETQYF | TGTGCCAGCAGTTTTCGACAGGGGTTTCAAGAGACCCAGTACTTC | TRBV6-5 | NA | TRBD1 | TRBJ2-5
CASQSGDNEKLFF | TGTGCCAGCCAATCAGGGGATAATGAAAAACTGTTTTTT | TRBV9 | NA | NA | TRBJ1-4
CAYGGDSQETQYF | TGTGCCTACGGTGGGGACAGCCAAGAGACCCAGTACTTC | TRBV28 | many | TRBD1 | TRBJ2-5
CASSEPRPPTGQYF | TGTGCCAGCAGTGAACCCCGCCCACCTACGGGGCAGTACTTC | TRBV2 | NA | NA | TRBJ2-5
CATSLGRTSGMWGTDTQYF | TGTGCCACCAGCCTGGGGAGGACTAGCGGGATGTGGGGCACAGATACGCAGTATTTT | TRBV15 | NA | TRBD2 | TRBJ2-3
CASSPSPGYSSQPQHF | TGTGCCAGCTCACCTTCGCCAGGGTATTCGAGTCAGCCCCAGCATTTT | TRBV18 | NA | NA | TRBJ1-5
CASTIPGGTNYEQYF | TGTGCCAGCACTATCCCAGGGGGCACAAACTACGAGCAGTACTTC | TRBV7-9 | NA | TRBD1 | TRBJ2-7
CASSSLRRGTYNEQFF | TGTGCCAGCAGTTCCTTAAGGCGGGGTACCTACAATGAGCAGTTCTTC | TRBV28 | NA | NA | TRBJ2-1
CASSLMHRREQYF | TGTGCCAGCAGTTTGATGCACCGGCGCGAGCAGTACTTC | TRBV28 | NA | NA | TRBJ2-7
CATSRDRLNTEAFF | TGTGCCACCAGCAGAGATCGCCTGAACACTGAAGCTTTCTTT | TRBV15 | NA | NA | TRBJ1-1
CASNRDPADGYTF | TGTGCCAGCAACAGAGACCCTGCGGATGGCTACACCTTC | TRBV2 | NA | NA | TRBJ1-2
CASSFTGGYSNQPQHF | TGTGCCAGCAGCTTTACAGGGGGGTATAGCAATCAGCCCCAGCATTTT | TRBV7-2 | NA | TRBD1 | TRBJ1-5
CASSLGGAMNTEAFF | TGTGCCAGCAGCTTGGGAGGGGCCATGAACACTGAAGCTTTCTTT | TRBV5-4 | once | NA | TRBJ1-1
CASSQGTGGSDEQYF | TGTGCCAGCTCACAGGGGACAGGGGGTTCCGACGAGCAGTACTTC | TRBV18 | NA | TRBD1 | TRBJ2-7
CASSWITSGRPNEQFF | TGTGCCAGCAGCTGGATAACTAGCGGGAGACCCAATGAGCAGTTCTTC | TRBV13 | NA | TRBD2 | TRBJ2-1
CASSPNGDSNYGYTF | TGTGCCAGCAGTCCAAATGGGGACAGCAACTATGGCTACACCTTC | TRBV27 | once | TRBD1 | TRBJ1-2
CSGVRDRGRLTADTQYF | TGCAGCGGCGTCCGGGACAGGGGGCGATTAACAGCAGATACGCAGTATTTT | TRBV29-1 | few | TRBD1 | TRBJ2-3
CASSVQGDQPQHF | TGCGCCAGCAGCGTACAGGGCGATCAGCCCCAGCATTTT | TRBV5-1 | NA | NA | TRBJ1-5
CASSLVLRTDTQYF | TGCGCCAGCAGCTTGGTTCTAAGGACAGATACGCAGTATTTT | TRBV5-1 | NA | NA | TRBJ2-3
CASSDSPRVSYNEQFF | TGTGCCAGCAGCGACAGTCCTAGGGTCTCCTACAATGAGCAGTTCTTC | TRBV9 | NA | NA | TRBJ2-1
CASSPFTAPTNEKLFF | TGTGCCAGCTCACCGTTTACGGCCCCAACTAATGAAAAACTGTTTTTT | TRBV18 | NA | NA | TRBJ1-4
CASSPNGQGTDIQYF | TGTGCCAGCTCCCCCAACGGACAGGGGACGGACATTCAGTACTTC | TRBV18 | NA | TRBD1 | TRBJ2-4
CASSPTGVSSTDTQYF | TGTGCCAGTAGTCCTACAGGTGTGTCTAGCACAGATACGCAGTATTTT | TRBV19 | NA | NA | TRBJ2-3
CASSLEGAGGNTIYF | TGTGCCAGCAGCTTAGAGGGGGCTGGTGGAAACACCATATATTTT | TRBV11-3 | NA | NA | TRBJ1-3
CASSLQGTKRYEQYF | TGTGCCAGCAGTTTACAGGGGACGAAGAGGTACGAGCAGTACTTC | TRBV28 | NA | NA | TRBJ2-7